These 20 T cell receptor beta chains were all obtained from the same sample, sequenced in a study of CD8+CD57+ T cells in acquired aplastic anemia. Genomic DNA, the template, was used for profiling of the TCR beta VDJ and CDR3. MiXCR, applied by TCRdb to the reads, yields one record per CDR3 protein. The repertoire holds roughly 130,000 distinct CDR3 sequences, with about 48% as singletons. The sample was sorted CD4+, CD8+, or CD8+CD57+ T cells (not recorded which) from PBMCs. These receptors were obtained from a human donor in good health, serving as a control.

The chain is built from TRBV2 and TRBJ2-7; 11 bases match TRBD2. V gave up 6 bases and J gave up 3 bases; unmatched junction bases: 4. The CDR3 covers 14 residues. Germline assignment: CDR1 SNHLY and CDR2 FYNNEI. The CDR3 DNA is TGTGCCAGCAGGTTTACTAGCGGGGGCTACGAGCAGTACTTC. Translation: CASRFTSGGYEQYF.

This clonotype came up once. At one boundary the junction diverges from the germline segment, which might be a read error. The V call is TRBV7-2, the J call TRBJ1-1; tentative D call: TRBD1 (5 bases). Germline V gene data show CDR1 as SGHTA and CDR2 as FQGNSA. The CDR3 contains 13 residues. CDR3 in amino acids: CASSLTEDTEALF. CDR3 nucleotide sequence: TGTGCCAGCAGCTTAACTGAGGACACTGAAGCCCTCTTT.

This clonotype was seen at least ten times. This sequence joins TRBV11-2 and TRBJ2-3, with 8 bases fitting TRBD2. The length of the CDR3 is 16 residues. After removal of 5 bases from V and 0 bases from J, the junction contained 7 bases not matched to a gene. Germline CDR1 SGHAT, CDR2 FQNNGV. CDR3 sequence reads: CASSQLSGGSTDTQYF. The CDR3 DNA is TGTGCCAGCAGCCAACTAAGCGGGGGAAGCACAGATACGCAGTATTTT.

The CDR3 DNA reads as TGTGCCAGCAGGGGACAGGGGAACACCGGGGAGCTGTTTTTT. Translating it yields CASRGQGNTGELFF. This chain uses TRBV2 with TRBJ2-2; 9 bases are a match to TRBD1. The germline gives CDR1 SNHLY, CDR2 FYNNEI. This CDR3 contains 14 residues. The V and J ends lost 6 bases and 1 base, in that order; junction bases with no gene match: 0.

The genes are TRBV20-1 and TRBJ2-1; 8 bases agree with TRBD2. CDR3 length equals 14 residues. The germline gives CDR1 DFQATT, CDR2 SNEGSKA (reference sequence). With V trimmed by 4 bases and J by 4 bases, 6 bases remained unmatched. DNA for the CDR3: TGCAGTGCTATCGATAGACTAGCGTACAATGAGCAGTTCTTC. Protein product: CSAIDRLAYNEQFF.

Many counts were recorded for this clonotype. This chain links TRBV6-2 or TRBV6-3 with TRBJ1-1, with 7 bases that match TRBD1. CDR1 MNHEY and CDR2 SVGEGT come from the germline V gene. V was pared by 7 bases and J by 2 bases, with 7 bases of the junction left unmatched. The CDR3 runs to 14 residues. CDR3: CASTRAGGNTEAFF. DNA for the CDR3: TGTGCCAGCACTAGGGCAGGGGGAAACACTGAAGCTTTCTTT.

This clonotype occurred a few times. The chain is built from TRBV7-3 and TRBJ1-5; the D is unclear. Deletions cut 6 bases from V and 0 bases from J, with 6 bases between. This CDR3 is 13 amino acids long. Germline lookup yields CDR1 SGHTA and CDR2 FQGTGA. CDR3 nucleotides: TGTGCCAGCAGTGAATATAGCAATCAGCCCCAGCATTTT. It translates to CASSEYSNQPQHF.

V and J are TRBV20-1 and TRBJ2-1; D perhaps matches TRBD2 (5 bases). Germline values: CDR1 DFQATT, CDR2 SNEGSKA (reference sequence). The CDR3 loop spans 11 amino acids. The V and J ends lost 6 bases and 10 bases respectively, with 13 bases between them. The CDR3 DNA is TGCAGTGCCCCCGGGGTAGCGGAGCAGTTCTTC. It translates to CSAPGVAEQFF.

This clonotype has just a few counts. The chain uses TRBV12-3 or TRBV12-4 and TRBJ2-1, with 13 bases fitting TRBD2. This CDR3 has 14 residues. The ends lost 7 bases at V and 6 bases at J; junction bases unmatched: 3. CDR3 sequence (DNA): TGTGCCAGCACTGGGACTAGCGGGGTCAATGAGCAGTTCTTC. Translated: CASTGTSGVNEQFF.

On this clonotype itself: An end of the junction does not agree with germline; a read error may underlie this. The rearrangement links TRBV19 to TRBJ1-5, with D unresolved. This CDR3 is built from 14 residues. The germline gives CDR1 LNHDA, CDR2 SQIVND (reference sequence). The DNA for the CDR3 is TGTGCCAGTAGCGCCACTTGGCCGGGCCAGCACCAGCATTTT. This sequence encodes CASSATWPGQHQHF.

The chain has TRBV7-9 and TRBJ1-2, with D uncertain. With 4 bases removed from V and 7 bases from J, the gap between germline ends came to 13 bases. The germline V gene encodes CDR1 SEHNR and CDR2 FQNEAQ (reference sequence). This CDR3 has 13 residues. This chain's CDR3 is CASSYPATGGYTF. The DNA of the CDR3 is TGTGCCAGCAGCTACCCAGCCACGGGTGGCTACACCTTC.

This clonotype was counted ten times or more. The rearrangement uses TRBV6-1 and TRBJ1-4; 12 positions match TRBD1. V shed 6 bases and J 8 bases; nucleotides not matched to a gene: 4. This CDR3 has 14 amino acids. Germline V gene data show CDR1 as MNHNS and CDR2 as SASEGT. The CDR3: CASSSGQGAEKLFF. Here the CDR3 DNA reads TGTGCCAGCAGCTCGGGACAGGGGGCGGAAAAACTGTTTTTT.

This clonotype was seen only once. V gene TRBV20-1 combines with J gene TRBJ2-7, with D tentatively TRBD1 (6 bases). The CDR3 runs 13 residues. V lost 6 bases and J lost 5, with 17 bases in between. Germline CDR1 DFQATT, CDR2 SNEGSKA (reference sequence). Here the CDR3 reads CSALNQGFDEQYF. The CDR3, as DNA: TGCAGTGCCCTGAATCAGGGGTTCGACGAGCAGTACTTC.

The chain couples TRBV10-3 to TRBJ1-5; D not resolved. The CDR3 loop spans 14 amino acids. Trimming shortened V by 2 bases and J by 6 bases, and 11 bases separated the two germline ends. Germline assignment: CDR1 ENHRY and CDR2 SYGVKD. CDR3 nucleotides: TGTGCCATCAGTGAGGCCTCTTCGGGTCAGCCCCAGCATTTT. Translation: CAISEASSGQPQHF.

The rearrangement joins TRBV25-1 to TRBJ1-1; 12 bases map to TRBD1. Germline assignment: CDR1 MGHDK and CDR2 SYGVNS. The CDR3 sequence is 16 residues long. With 1 base clipped from V and 5 bases from J, the junction kept 5 bases outside the gene matches. CDR3 sequence: CASSELGQGARTEAFF. As DNA, the CDR3 is TGTGCCAGCAGTGAATTGGGACAGGGGGCGCGTACTGAAGCTTTCTTT.

At least ten counts were recorded for this clonotype. The junction differs from germline at one of its ends, possibly a read error. The V call is TRBV20-1, the J call TRBJ2-7; 16 bases align to TRBD2. This CDR3 is built from 19 residues. Germline V gene data show CDR1 as DFQATT and CDR2 as SNEGSKA (reference sequence). CDR3 sequence reads: CSARVLPGLAGGGSYEQYF. The CDR3, as DNA: TGCAGTGCCAGAGTCTTACCGGGACTAGCGGGGGGGGGCTCCTACGAGCAGTACTTC.

This clonotype has a count of ten or more. The chain couples TRBV9 to TRBJ1-2; D is ambiguous. Looked up from germline, CDR1 is SGDLS and CDR2 is YYNGEE. The V end was cut by 1 base, the J end by 8 bases, with 15 bases between. CDR3 length: 14 amino acids. The DNA for the CDR3 is TGTGCCAGCAGCGTAAACGCGGGGAATACGGGCTACACCTTC. This codes for CASSVNAGNTGYTF.

V and J are TRBV20-1 and TRBJ2-5; the D gene is possibly TRBD2 (6 bases). The germline V and J ends were trimmed by 6 bases and 5 bases, with 10 bases remaining between them. The CDR3 runs 11 residues. Germline CDR1 DFQATT, CDR2 SNEGSKA (reference sequence). DNA of the CDR3: TGCAGTGCCGAGGAGGGGGAGACCCAGTACTTC. Residues: CSAEEGETQYF.

About this clonotype itself: A much larger clone is a single base away; this may be a read error. The chain is built from TRBV20-1 and TRBJ1-4; D not certain. Per the germline V gene, CDR1 is DFQATT and CDR2 is SNEGSKA (reference sequence). The CDR3 is made up of 15 amino acids. The DNA of the CDR3 is TGCGGTGCTGGGAAGATAGGGTACGCTAGTGAAAAACTGTTTTTT. This translates into CGAGKIGYASEKLFF.

This clonotype was seen many times. The J gene is TRBJ2-6, the V gene TRBV19; the D is unclear. There are 16 residues in the CDR3. Germline-derived CDR1 and CDR2 are LNHDA and SQIVND (reference sequence). The V end was cut by 3 bases, the J end by 0 bases, with 9 bases between. CDR3 sequence: CASSMGRTSGANVLTF. The CDR3 DNA is TGTGCCAGTAGTATGGGTCGGACCTCTGGGGCCAACGTCCTGACTTTC.